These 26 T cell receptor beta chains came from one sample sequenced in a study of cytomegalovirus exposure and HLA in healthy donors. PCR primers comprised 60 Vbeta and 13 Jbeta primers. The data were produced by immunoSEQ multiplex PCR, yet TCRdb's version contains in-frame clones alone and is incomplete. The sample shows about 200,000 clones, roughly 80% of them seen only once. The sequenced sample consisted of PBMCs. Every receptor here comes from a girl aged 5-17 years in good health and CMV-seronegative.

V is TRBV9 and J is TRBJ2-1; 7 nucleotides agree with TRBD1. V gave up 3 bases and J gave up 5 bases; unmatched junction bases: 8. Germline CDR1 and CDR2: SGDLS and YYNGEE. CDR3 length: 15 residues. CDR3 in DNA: TGTGCCAGCAGCGGGCCGGGACAGAAACACAATGAGCAGTTCTTC. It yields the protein CASSGPGQKHNEQFF.

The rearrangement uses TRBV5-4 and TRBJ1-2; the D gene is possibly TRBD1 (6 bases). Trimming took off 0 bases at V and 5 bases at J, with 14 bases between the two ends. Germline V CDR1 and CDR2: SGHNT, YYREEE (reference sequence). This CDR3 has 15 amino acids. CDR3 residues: CASSLDTGRVYGYTF. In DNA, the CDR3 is TGTGCCAGCAGCTTGGACACAGGGCGAGTGTATGGCTACACCTTC.

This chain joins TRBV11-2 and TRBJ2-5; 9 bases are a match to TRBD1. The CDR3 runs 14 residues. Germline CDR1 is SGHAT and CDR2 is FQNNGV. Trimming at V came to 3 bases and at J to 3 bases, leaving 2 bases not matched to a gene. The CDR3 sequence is CASSLGQGEETQYF. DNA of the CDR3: TGTGCCAGCAGCTTGGGACAGGGAGAAGAGACCCAGTACTTC.

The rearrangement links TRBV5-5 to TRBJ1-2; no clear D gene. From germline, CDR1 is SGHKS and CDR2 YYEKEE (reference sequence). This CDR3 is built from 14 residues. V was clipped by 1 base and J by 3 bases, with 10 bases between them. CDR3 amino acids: CASSLSGSDYGYTF. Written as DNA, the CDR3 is TGTGCCAGCAGCTTGTCAGGCTCGGACTATGGCTACACCTTC.

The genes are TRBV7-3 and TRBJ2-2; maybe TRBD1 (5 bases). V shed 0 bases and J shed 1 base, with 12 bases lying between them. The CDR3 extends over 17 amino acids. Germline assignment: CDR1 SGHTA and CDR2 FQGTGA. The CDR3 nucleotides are TGTGCCAGCAGCTTAACACCCAAAGGGGAGAACACCGGGGAGCTGTTTTTT. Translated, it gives CASSLTPKGENTGELFF.

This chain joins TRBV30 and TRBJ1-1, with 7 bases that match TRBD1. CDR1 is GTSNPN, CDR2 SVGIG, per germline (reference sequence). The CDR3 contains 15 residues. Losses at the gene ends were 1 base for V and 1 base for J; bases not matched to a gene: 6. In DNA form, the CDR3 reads TGTGCCTGGAGTGGGGGGACAGCCGGGAACACTGAAGCTTTCTTT. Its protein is CAWSGGTAGNTEAFF.

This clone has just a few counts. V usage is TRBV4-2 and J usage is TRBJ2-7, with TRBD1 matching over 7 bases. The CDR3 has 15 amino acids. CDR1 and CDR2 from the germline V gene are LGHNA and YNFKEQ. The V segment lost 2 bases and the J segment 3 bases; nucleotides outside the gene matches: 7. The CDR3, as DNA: TGTGCCAGCAGCCAACCGACGGGACAGAGCTACGAGCAGTACTTC. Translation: CASSQPTGQSYEQYF.

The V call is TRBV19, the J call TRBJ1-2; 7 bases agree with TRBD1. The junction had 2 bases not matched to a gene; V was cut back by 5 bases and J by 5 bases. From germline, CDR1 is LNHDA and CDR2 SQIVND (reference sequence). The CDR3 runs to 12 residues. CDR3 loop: CASSLQGYGYTF. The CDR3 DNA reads TGTGCCAGTAGTCTACAGGGGTATGGCTACACCTTC. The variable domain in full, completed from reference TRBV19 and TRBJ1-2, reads DGGITQSPKYLFRKEGQNVTLSCEQNLNHDAMYWYRQDPGQGLRLIYYSQIVNDFQKGDIAEGYSVSREKKESFPLTVTSAQKNPTAFYLCASSLQGYGYTFGSGTRLTVV.

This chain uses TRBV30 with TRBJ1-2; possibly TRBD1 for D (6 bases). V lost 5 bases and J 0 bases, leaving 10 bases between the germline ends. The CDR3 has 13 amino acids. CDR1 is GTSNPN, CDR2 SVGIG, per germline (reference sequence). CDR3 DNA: TGTGCCTGGGGGGACACCGCTAACTATGGCTACACCTTC. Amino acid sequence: CAWGDTANYGYTF.

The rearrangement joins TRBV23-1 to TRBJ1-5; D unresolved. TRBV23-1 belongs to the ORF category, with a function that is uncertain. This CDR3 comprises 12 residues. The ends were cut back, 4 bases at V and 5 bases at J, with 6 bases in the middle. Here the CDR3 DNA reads TGCGCCAGCAGTCCGTATCATCAGCCCCAGCATTTT. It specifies CASSPYHQPQHF.

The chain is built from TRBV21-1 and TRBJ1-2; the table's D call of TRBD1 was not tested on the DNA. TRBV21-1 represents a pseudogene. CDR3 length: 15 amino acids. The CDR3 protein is CASSKVGQGPKGYTF. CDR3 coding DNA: TGTGCCAGCAGCAAAGTCGGACAGGGGCCTAAGGGCTACACCTTC.

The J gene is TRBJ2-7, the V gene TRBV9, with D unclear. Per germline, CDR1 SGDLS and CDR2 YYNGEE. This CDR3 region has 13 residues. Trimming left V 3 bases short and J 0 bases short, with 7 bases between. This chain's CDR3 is CASSGGSSYEQYF. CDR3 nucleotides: TGTGCCAGCAGCGGTGGTAGCTCCTACGAGCAGTACTTC.

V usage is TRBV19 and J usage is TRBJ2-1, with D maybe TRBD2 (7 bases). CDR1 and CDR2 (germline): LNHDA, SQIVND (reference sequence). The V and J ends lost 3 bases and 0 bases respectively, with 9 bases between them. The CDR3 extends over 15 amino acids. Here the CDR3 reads CASSMRGGSYNEQFF. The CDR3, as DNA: TGTGCCAGTAGTATGAGGGGGGGCTCCTACAATGAGCAGTTCTTC.

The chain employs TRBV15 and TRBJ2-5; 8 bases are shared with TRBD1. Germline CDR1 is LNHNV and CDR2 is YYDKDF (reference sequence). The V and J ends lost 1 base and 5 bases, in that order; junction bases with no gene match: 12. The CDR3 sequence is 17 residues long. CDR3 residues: CATSRGARGLGVETQYF. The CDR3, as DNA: TGTGCCACCAGCAGAGGAGCCAGGGGGCTCGGAGTGGAGACCCAGTACTTC.

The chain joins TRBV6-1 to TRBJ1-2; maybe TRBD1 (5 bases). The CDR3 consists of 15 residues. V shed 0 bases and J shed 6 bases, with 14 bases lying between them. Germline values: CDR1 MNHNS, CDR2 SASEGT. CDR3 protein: CASSEAIRGADGYTF. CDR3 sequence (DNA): TGTGCCAGCAGTGAAGCGATAAGGGGCGCGGATGGCTACACCTTC.

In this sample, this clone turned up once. The CDR3, as DNA: TGTGCCAGCAGTTTCTGGAGACTAGCGGGGGGAAGCACAGATACGCAGTATTTT. It codes for CASSFWRLAGGSTDTQYF. The genes are TRBV27 and TRBJ2-3; 13 bases are a match to TRBD2. Germline V gives CDR1 MNHEY, CDR2 SMNVEV (reference sequence). The J segment lost 0 bases and the V segment lost 3 bases, leaving 6 bases of the junction unmatched. The CDR3 runs 18 residues.

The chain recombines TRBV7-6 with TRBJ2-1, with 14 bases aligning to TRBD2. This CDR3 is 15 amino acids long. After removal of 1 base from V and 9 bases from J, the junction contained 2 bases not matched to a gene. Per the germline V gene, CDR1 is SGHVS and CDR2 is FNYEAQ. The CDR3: CASSLGGTSGGEQFF. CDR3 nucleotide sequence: TGTGCCAGCAGCTTAGGGGGGACTAGCGGGGGTGAGCAGTTCTTC.

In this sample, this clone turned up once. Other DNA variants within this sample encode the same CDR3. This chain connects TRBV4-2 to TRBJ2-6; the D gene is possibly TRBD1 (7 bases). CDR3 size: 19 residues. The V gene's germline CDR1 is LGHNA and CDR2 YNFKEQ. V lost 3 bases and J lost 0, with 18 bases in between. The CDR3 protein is CASSHDREVGISGANVLTF. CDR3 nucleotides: TGTGCCAGCAGCCATGACAGGGAGGTTGGGATCTCTGGGGCCAACGTCCTGACTTTC.

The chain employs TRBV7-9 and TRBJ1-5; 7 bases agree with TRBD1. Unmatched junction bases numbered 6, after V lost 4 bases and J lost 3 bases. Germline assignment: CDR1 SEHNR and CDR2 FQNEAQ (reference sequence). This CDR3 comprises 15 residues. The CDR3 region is CASSSGDRLNQPQHF. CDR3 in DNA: TGTGCCAGCAGCTCCGGGGACAGACTCAATCAGCCCCAGCATTTT.

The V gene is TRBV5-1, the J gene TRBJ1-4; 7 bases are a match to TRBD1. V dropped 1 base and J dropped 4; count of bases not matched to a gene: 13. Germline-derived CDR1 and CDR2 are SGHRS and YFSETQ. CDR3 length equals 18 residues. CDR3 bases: TGCGCCAGCAGCTTGCCCAATCCCACAGGGGCTGGTAATGAAAAACTGTTTTTT. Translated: CASSLPNPTGAGNEKLFF.

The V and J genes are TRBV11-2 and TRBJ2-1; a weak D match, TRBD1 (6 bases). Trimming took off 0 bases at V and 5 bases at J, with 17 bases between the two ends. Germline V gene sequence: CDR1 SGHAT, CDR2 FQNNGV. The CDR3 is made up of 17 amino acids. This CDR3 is CASSLDLWGTHNNEQFF. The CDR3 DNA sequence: TGTGCCAGCAGCTTAGATCTTTGGGGGACACACAACAATGAGCAGTTCTTC.

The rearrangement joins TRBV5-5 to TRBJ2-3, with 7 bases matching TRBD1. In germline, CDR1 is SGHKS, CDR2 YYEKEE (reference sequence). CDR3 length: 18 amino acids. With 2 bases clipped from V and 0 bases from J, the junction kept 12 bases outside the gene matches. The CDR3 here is CASSFQSTTGPSTDTQYF. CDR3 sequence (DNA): TGTGCCAGCAGCTTCCAGTCTACGACAGGGCCCAGCACAGATACGCAGTATTTT.

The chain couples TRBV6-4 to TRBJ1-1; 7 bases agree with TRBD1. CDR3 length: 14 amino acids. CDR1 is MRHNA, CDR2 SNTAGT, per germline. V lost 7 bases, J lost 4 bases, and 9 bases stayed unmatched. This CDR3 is CASTKQGLITEAFF. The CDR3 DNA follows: TGTGCCAGCACAAAACAGGGGTTGATCACTGAAGCTTTCTTT.

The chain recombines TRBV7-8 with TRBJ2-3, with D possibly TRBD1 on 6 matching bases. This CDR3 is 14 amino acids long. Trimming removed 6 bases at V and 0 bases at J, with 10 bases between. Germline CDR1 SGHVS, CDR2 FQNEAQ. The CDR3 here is CASRTGASTDTQYF. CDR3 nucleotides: TGTGCCAGCAGGACAGGCGCTAGCACAGATACGCAGTATTTT.

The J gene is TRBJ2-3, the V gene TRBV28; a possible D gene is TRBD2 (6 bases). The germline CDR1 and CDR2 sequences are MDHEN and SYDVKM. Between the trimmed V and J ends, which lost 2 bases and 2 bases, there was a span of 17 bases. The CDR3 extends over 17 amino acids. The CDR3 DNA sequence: TGTGCCAGCAGTTTAGTCGGAGGGGCGGATCTCACAGATACGCAGTATTTT. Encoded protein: CASSLVGGADLTDTQYF.

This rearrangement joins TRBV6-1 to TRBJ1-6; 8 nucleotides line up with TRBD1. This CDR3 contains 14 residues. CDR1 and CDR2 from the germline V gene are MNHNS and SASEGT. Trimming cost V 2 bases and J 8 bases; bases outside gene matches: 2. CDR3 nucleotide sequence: TGTGCCAGCAGTGAACCAGGGGGCGATTCACCCCTCCACTTT. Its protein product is CASSEPGGDSPLHF.